Following are 24 T cell receptor beta chains from one sample sequenced in a study of T cell responses to AZD1222 COVID-19 vaccine. Profiled with immunoSEQ multiplex PCR; TCRdb holds only in-frame clones, not every one. Of about 120,000 clones listed, 70% to 85% are singletons. Sequenced here: peripheral blood, sampled on day 0 of AZD1222 vaccination. The receptors originated from an adult in good health.

This clone was detected once. The J gene is TRBJ1-6, the V gene TRBV30, with 9 bases identical to TRBD1. The CDR3 totals 17 residues. CDR1 is GTSNPN, CDR2 SVGIG, per germline (reference sequence). The junction had 14 bases not matched to a gene; V was cut back by 2 bases and J by 9 bases. The CDR3 DNA reads TGTGCCTGGAGTAATACGGGACAGGGACCGTCGGGTTCACCCCTCCACTTT. It is translated as CAWSNTGQGPSGSPLHF.

V gene TRBV4-3 combines with J gene TRBJ2-3; D might be TRBD1 or TRBD2, each matching 5 bases. This CDR3 comprises 17 residues. In germline, CDR1 is LGHNA, CDR2 YSLEER. The germline V and J ends were trimmed by 1 base and 6 bases, with 20 bases remaining between them. CDR3 region: CASSQGGEAHWGDTQYF. DNA of the CDR3: TGCGCCAGCAGCCAAGGGGGTGAAGCCCACTGGGGGGATACGCAGTATTTT.

The chain links TRBV5-5 to TRBJ1-1; no reliable D call. CDR3 length: 14 residues. V was trimmed by 2 bases and J by 6 bases, leaving 14 bases between them. Germline assignment: CDR1 SGHKS and CDR2 YYEKEE (reference sequence). CDR3 nucleotides: TGTGCCAGCAGCTTTGGACCGCCGGAGGCTGAAGCTTTCTTT. Translation gives CASSFGPPEAEAFF.

In its sample, this clone was seen a few times. The chain couples TRBV11-2 to TRBJ1-2; maybe TRBD1 (5 bases). The V gene lost 0 bases and the J gene lost 3 bases, with 8 bases spanning the gap. Germline CDR1 and CDR2: SGHAT and FQNNGV. The CDR3 sequence is 14 residues long. The CDR3 spells CASSLDGADYGYTF. CDR3 nucleotides: TGTGCCAGCAGCTTAGACGGGGCGGACTATGGCTACACCTTC.

This clone was picked up a small number of times. The gene calls are TRBV3-1 (or the pseudogene TRBV3-2) and TRBJ1-1, with 7 bases that match TRBD1. Losses at the gene ends were 5 bases for V and 5 bases for J; bases not matched to a gene: 5. Germline V gene sequence: CDR1 LGHDT, CDR2 YNNKEL (reference sequence). The CDR3 consists of 13 residues. This CDR3 is CASSGTEGTEAFF. Here the CDR3 DNA reads TGTGCCAGCAGCGGGACAGAGGGGACTGAAGCTTTCTTT.

The genes are TRBV5-1 and TRBJ1-2, with TRBD1 matching over 8 bases. Germline V CDR1 and CDR2: SGHRS, YFSETQ. The CDR3 has 14 residues. J gave up 2 bases and V 4 bases, and 4 bases lay outside the gene matches. This CDR3 is CASSPDRVNYGYTF. CDR3 bases: TGCGCCAGCAGCCCGGACAGGGTGAACTATGGCTACACCTTC.

This clone was recorded only once. The V gene is TRBV6-1, the J gene TRBJ1-2, with D hard to call. Germline V gives CDR1 MNHNS, CDR2 SASEGT. The CDR3 extends over 14 amino acids. The V end lost 2 bases, the J end lost 0 bases, and 7 bases lay between the germline ends. CDR3 sequence reads: CASSEPPANYGYTF. DNA of the CDR3: TGTGCCAGCAGTGAACCCCCGGCTAACTATGGCTACACCTTC.

The chain recombines TRBV13 with TRBJ2-1, with 9 bases matching TRBD2. Germline CDR1 and CDR2: PRHDT and FYEKMQ (reference sequence). The V and J ends lost 5 bases and 6 bases, in that order; junction bases with no gene match: 5. This CDR3 is built from 14 residues. The CDR3 is CASSRTSAGNEQFF. CDR3 sequence (DNA): TGTGCCAGCAGCCGGACTAGCGCGGGCAATGAGCAGTTCTTC. Full variable domain (rest looked up from reference TRBV13 and TRBJ2-1): AAGVIQSPRHLIKEKRETATLKCYPIPRHDTVYWYQQGPGQDPQFLISFYEKMQSDKGSIPDRFSAQQFSDYHSELNMSSLELGDSALYFCASSRTSAGNEQFFGPGTRLTVL.

A single count supports this clone. V gene TRBV11-3 combines with J gene TRBJ1-1; TRBD1 might be the D (5 bases). The CDR3 is made up of 13 amino acids. CDR1 is SGHNT, CDR2 YENEEA, per germline. The V end lost 1 base, the J end lost 3 bases, and 6 bases lay between the germline ends. The CDR3 nucleotides read TGTGCCAGCAGCTTAGGGGGCCACACTGAAGCTTTCTTT. Translating it yields CASSLGGHTEAFF.

This clone was detected once. The chain links TRBV28 to TRBJ1-2, with D unresolved. Germline lookup yields CDR1 MDHEN and CDR2 SYDVKM. The length of the CDR3 is 12 residues. Between the trimmed V and J ends, which lost 6 bases and 8 bases, there was a span of 13 bases. The CDR3 loop is CASRIISEGYTF. DNA of the CDR3: TGTGCCAGCAGGATAATATCGGAAGGCTACACCTTC.

The rearrangement links TRBV5-6 to TRBJ2-3; D is unresolved. Trimming cost V 0 bases and J 4 bases, with 12 bases left between them. The CDR3 is 15 residues long. CDR1 and CDR2 from the germline V gene are SGHDT and YYEEEE. CDR3 protein: CASSLDRLYSDTQYF. The CDR3 DNA follows: TGTGCCAGCAGCTTGGATCGTCTCTATTCAGATACGCAGTATTTT.

This clone appeared a single time. The V call is TRBV5-1, the J call TRBJ2-7, with 11 bases lining up with TRBD2. The germline V gene has CDR1 SGHRS and CDR2 YFSETQ. The CDR3 extends over 16 amino acids. With V trimmed by 4 bases and J by 3 bases, 9 bases remained unmatched. CDR3 sequence reads: CASSTDSSGGFYEQYF. As DNA, the CDR3 is TGCGCCAGCAGCACCGATTCTAGCGGGGGGTTCTACGAGCAGTACTTC.

The chain links TRBV30 to TRBJ1-3; D gene ambiguous. The V gene's germline CDR1 is GTSNPN and CDR2 SVGIG (reference sequence). This CDR3 has 15 residues. The ends were cut back, 0 bases at V and 0 bases at J, with 9 bases in the middle. The CDR3 coding sequence is TGTGCCTGGAGTGTTCTATCTTACTCTGGAAACACCATATATTTT. Protein: CAWSVLSYSGNTIYF.

The V and J genes are TRBV19 and TRBJ2-7, with D maybe TRBD2 (6 bases). This CDR3 has 15 amino acids. The V and J ends lost 5 bases and 3 bases respectively, with 17 bases between them. Germline assignment: CDR1 LNHDA and CDR2 SQIVND (reference sequence). CDR3 loop: CASSQTLAAYYEQYF. CDR3 in DNA: TGTGCCAGTAGTCAAACACTAGCTGCGTACTACGAGCAGTACTTC.

For the CDR3, the DNA is TGTGCCACCAGCAGGGCCGGGACAGGGGAGGACTATGGCTACACCTTC. Protein: CATSRAGTGEDYGYTF. The genes are TRBV15 and TRBJ1-2, with 10 positions matching TRBD1. Trimming removed 3 bases from V and 3 bases from J; junction bases left unmatched: 7. Germline V gene lookup returns CDR1 LNHNV and CDR2 YYDKDF (reference sequence). The CDR3 is 16 amino acids.

The chain has TRBV6-6 and TRBJ2-1, with 9 bases fitting TRBD2. The CDR3 consists of 15 residues. Unmatched junction bases numbered 4, after V lost 3 bases and J lost 4 bases. Germline loops: CDR1 MNHNY, CDR2 SVGAGI (reference sequence). CDR3 sequence: CASSYGLARYNEQFF. The CDR3 nucleotides read TGTGCCAGCAGTTATGGACTAGCGAGATACAATGAGCAGTTCTTC.

The chain links TRBV19 to TRBJ1-5, with TRBD1 as a possible D gene (5 bases). CDR1 LNHDA and CDR2 SQIVND come from the germline V gene (reference sequence). V lost 8 bases and J 8 bases, leaving 16 bases between the germline ends. CDR3 length: 13 amino acids. The CDR3 sequence: CASRRGIVEPQHF. CDR3 bases: TGTGCCAGTCGACGGGGGATTGTGGAGCCCCAGCATTTT.

The V and J genes are TRBV2 and TRBJ2-5, with 7 bases aligning to TRBD2. The V segment lost 2 bases and the J segment 0 bases; nucleotides outside the gene matches: 9. The CDR3 is 17 residues long. Germline V gene data show CDR1 as SNHLY and CDR2 as FYNNEI. The CDR3 nucleotides read TGTGCCAGCAGTGAATTCACCAGCGGGGCGTACCAAGAGACCCAGTACTTC. It specifies CASSEFTSGAYQETQYF.

The rearrangement links TRBV4-1 to TRBJ2-1; 9 nucleotides agree with TRBD2. Germline V gene data show CDR1 as MGHRA and CDR2 as YSYEKL. CDR3 length: 14 residues. Trimming took 1 base from V and 15 from J; bases not matched to a gene: 10. This CDR3 reads CASSQGLAVPLGFF. Here the CDR3 DNA reads TGCGCCAGCAGCCAAGGACTAGCGGTCCCTCTGGGGTTCTTC.

This chain links TRBV4-2 with TRBJ1-1, with D perhaps TRBD1 (6 bases). The germline gives CDR1 LGHNA, CDR2 YNFKEQ. The CDR3 extends over 15 amino acids. Between the trimmed V and J ends, which lost 1 base and 2 bases, there was a span of 11 bases. In nucleotides, the CDR3 is TGTGCCAGCAGCCAAGCGGGGGGCGGCAACACTGAAGCTTTCTTT. It translates to CASSQAGGGNTEAFF.

This chain joins TRBV5-1 and TRBJ2-7; D unresolved. Germline V CDR1 and CDR2: SGHRS, YFSETQ. The CDR3 contains 13 residues. V lost 2 bases and J 2 bases, leaving 8 bases between the germline ends. CDR3 DNA: TGCGCCAGCAGCTTTCGGGCCGCCTACGAGCAGTACTTC. This gives the protein CASSFRAAYEQYF.

V gene TRBV30 combines with J gene TRBJ1-2, with TRBD1 as a possible D gene (5 bases). The CDR3 length is 13 residues. Germline loops: CDR1 GTSNPN, CDR2 SVGIG (reference sequence). V dropped 0 bases and J dropped 8 bases, with 13 bases sitting between them. CDR3: CAWSVLQGEGYTF. The CDR3, as DNA: TGTGCCTGGAGTGTACTCCAAGGGGAGGGCTACACCTTC.

The chain couples TRBV7-8 to TRBJ1-4; TRBD1 might be the D (6 bases). The CDR3 covers 15 residues. V gave up 4 bases and J gave up 8 bases, with 17 bases separating them. CDR1 SGHVS and CDR2 FQNEAQ come from the germline V gene. The CDR3 DNA reads as TGTGCCAGCAGCTCGATACCGGGACAAGGGGAAAAACTGTTTTTT. Encoded protein: CASSSIPGQGEKLFF.

This chain connects TRBV5-1 to TRBJ1-3; TRBD1 is a possible D gene (5 bases). CDR3 length equals 15 residues. V was cut by 6 bases and J by 0 bases, with 13 bases left in between. Looked up from germline, CDR1 is SGHRS and CDR2 is YFSETQ. CDR3 sequence (DNA): TGCGCCAGCACAGAATATCAGGGCTCTGGAAACACCATATATTTT. Encoded protein: CASTEYQGSGNTIYF.